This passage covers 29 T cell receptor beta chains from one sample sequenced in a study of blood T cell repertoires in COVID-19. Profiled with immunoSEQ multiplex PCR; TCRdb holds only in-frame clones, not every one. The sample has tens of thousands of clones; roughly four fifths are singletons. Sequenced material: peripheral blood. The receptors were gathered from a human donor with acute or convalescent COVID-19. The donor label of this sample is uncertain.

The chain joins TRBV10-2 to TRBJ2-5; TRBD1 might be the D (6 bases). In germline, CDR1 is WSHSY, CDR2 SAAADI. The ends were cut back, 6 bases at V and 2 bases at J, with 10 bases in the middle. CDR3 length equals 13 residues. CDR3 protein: CASRPGQQETQYF. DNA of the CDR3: TGCGCCAGCAGACCCGGACAGCAAGAGACCCAGTACTTC.

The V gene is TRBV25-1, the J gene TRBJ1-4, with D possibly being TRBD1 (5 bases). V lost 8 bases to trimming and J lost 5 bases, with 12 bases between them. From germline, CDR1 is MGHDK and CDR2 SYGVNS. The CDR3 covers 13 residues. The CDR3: CASAGRRNEKLFF. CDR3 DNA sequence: TGTGCCAGCGCGGGACGGCGAAATGAAAAACTGTTTTTT.

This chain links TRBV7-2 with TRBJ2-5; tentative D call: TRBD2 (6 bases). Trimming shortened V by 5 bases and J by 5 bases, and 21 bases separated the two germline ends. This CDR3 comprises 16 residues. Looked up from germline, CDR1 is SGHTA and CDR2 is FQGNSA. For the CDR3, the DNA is TGTGCCAGCAGCCGTGGAGCCGAGGGAGGAGGGGAGACCCAGTACTTC. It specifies CASSRGAEGGGETQYF.

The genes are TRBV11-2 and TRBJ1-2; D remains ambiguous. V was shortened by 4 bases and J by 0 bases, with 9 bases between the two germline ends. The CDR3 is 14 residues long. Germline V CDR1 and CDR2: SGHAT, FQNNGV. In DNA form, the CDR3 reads TGTGCCAGCAGCTGGAGAGTAGCTAACTATGGCTACACCTTC. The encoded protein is CASSWRVANYGYTF.

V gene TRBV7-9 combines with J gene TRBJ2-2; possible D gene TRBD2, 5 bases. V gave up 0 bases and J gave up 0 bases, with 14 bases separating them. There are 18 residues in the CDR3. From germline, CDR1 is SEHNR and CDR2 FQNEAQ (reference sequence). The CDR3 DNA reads TGTGCCAGCAGCTTAGCGTCCAGCGGACGACCGAACACCGGGGAGCTGTTTTTT. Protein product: CASSLASSGRPNTGELFF. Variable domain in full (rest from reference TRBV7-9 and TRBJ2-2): DTGVSQNPRHKITKRGQNVTFRCDPISEHNRLYWYRQTLGQGPEFLTYFQNEAQLEKSRLLSDRFSAERPKGSFSTLEIQRTEQGDSAMYLCASSLASSGRPNTGELFFGEGSRLTVL.

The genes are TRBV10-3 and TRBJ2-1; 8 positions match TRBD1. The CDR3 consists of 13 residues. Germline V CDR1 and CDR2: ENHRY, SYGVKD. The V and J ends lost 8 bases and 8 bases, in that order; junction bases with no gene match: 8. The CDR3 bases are TGTGCCATCGGGTGGGACAGGTTCCATGAGCAGTTCTTC. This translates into CAIGWDRFHEQFF.

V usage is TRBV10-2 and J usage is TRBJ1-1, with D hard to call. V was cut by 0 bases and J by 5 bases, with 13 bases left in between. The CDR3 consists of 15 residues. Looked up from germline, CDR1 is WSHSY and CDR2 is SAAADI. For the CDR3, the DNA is TGCGCCAGCAGTGAGTCAGCCAAAACGGGGACTGAAGCTTTCTTT. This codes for CASSESAKTGTEAFF.

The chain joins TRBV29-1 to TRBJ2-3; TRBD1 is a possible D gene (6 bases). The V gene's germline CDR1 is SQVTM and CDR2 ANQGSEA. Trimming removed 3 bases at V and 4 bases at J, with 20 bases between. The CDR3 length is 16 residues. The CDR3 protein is CSVDSQGKIFADTQYF. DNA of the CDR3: TGCAGCGTTGATAGCCAGGGGAAGATTTTTGCAGATACGCAGTATTTT.

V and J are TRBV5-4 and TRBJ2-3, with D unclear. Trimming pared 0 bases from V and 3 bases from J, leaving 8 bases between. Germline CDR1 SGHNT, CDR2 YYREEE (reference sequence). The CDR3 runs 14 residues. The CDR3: CASSLESVTDTQYF. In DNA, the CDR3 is TGTGCCAGCAGCTTGGAATCTGTTACAGATACGCAGTATTTT.

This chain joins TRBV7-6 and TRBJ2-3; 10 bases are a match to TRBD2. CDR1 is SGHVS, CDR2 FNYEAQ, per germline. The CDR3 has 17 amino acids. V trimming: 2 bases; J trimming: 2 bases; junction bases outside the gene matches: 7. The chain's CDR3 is CASSLRSSGSPTDTQYF. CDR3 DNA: TGTGCCAGCAGCTTAAGGTCTAGCGGGAGCCCCACAGATACGCAGTATTTT.

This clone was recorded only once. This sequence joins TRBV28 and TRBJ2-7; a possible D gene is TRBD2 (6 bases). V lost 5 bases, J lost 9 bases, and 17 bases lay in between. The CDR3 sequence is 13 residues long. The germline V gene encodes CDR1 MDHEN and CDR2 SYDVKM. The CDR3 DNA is TGTGCCAGCAGTCCCCCTCAGGTGGGAGGGCAGTACTTC. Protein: CASSPPQVGGQYF.

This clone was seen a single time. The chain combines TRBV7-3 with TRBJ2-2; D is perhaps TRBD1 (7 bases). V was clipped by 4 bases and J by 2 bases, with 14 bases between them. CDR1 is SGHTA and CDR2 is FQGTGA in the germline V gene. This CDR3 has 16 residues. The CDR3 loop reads CASSSPGGLNTGELFF. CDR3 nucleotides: TGTGCCAGCAGCTCCCCAGGGGGGCTCAACACCGGGGAGCTGTTTTTT.

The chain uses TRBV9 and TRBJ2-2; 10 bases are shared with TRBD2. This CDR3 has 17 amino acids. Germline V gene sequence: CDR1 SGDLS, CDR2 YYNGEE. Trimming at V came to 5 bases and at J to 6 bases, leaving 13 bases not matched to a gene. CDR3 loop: CASSSRGGLATSGELFF. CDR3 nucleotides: TGTGCCAGCAGTTCTAGGGGGGGACTAGCGACATCCGGGGAGCTGTTTTTT. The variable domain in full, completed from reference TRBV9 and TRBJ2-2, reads DSGVTQTPKHLITATGQRVTLRCSPRSGDLSVYWYQQSLDQGLQFLIQYYNGEERAKGNILERFSAQQFPDLHSELNLSSLELGDSALYFCASSSRGGLATSGELFFGEGSRLTVL.

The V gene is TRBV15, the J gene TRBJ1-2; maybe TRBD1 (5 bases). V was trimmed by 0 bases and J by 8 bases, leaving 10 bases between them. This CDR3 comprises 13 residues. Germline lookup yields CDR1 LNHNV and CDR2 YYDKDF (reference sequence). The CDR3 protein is CATSRDRVGGYTF. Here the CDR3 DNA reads TGTGCCACCAGCAGAGACAGGGTTGGCGGCTACACCTTC.

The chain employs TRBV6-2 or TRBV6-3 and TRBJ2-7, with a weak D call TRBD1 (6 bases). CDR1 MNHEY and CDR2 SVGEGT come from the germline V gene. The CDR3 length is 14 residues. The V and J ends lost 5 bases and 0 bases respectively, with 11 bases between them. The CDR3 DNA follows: TGTGCCAGCAGTCAGACAGGTAACTCCTACGAGCAGTACTTC. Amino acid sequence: CASSQTGNSYEQYF.

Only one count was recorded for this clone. The CDR3 sequence: CASSPRRDTEAFF. The CDR3 bases are TGCGCCAGCAGCCCTCGAAGAGACACTGAAGCTTTCTTT. This chain connects TRBV5-1 to TRBJ1-1; D gene unclear. Trimming stripped 4 bases from V and 3 bases from J, with 10 bases between. This CDR3 contains 13 residues. Looked up from germline, CDR1 is SGHRS and CDR2 is YFSETQ.

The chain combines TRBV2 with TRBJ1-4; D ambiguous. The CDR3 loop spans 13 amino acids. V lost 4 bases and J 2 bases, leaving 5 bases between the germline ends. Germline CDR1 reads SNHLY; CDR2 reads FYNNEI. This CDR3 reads CASSGQTNEKLFF. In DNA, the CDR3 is TGTGCCAGCAGTGGTCAGACTAATGAAAAACTGTTTTTT.

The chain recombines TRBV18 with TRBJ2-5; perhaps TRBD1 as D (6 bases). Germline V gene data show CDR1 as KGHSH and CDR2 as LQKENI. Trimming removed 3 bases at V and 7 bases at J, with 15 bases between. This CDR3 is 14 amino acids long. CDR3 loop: CASSPVEQGGTQYF. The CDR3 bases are TGTGCCAGCTCACCGGTTGAACAGGGCGGGACCCAGTACTTC. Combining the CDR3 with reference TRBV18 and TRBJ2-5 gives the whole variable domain NAGVMQNPRHLVRRRGQEARLRCSPMKGHSHVYWYRQLPEEGLKFMVYLQKENIIDESGMPKERFSAEFPKEGPSILRIQQVVRGDSAAYFCASSPVEQGGTQYFGPGTRLLVL.

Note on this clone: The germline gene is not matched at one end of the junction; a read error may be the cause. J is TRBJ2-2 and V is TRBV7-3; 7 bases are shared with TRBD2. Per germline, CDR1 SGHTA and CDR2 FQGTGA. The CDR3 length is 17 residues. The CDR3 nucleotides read TGTGCCAGCAGCCCGGGGCTAGCGGAGGCGAATACCGGGGAGCTGTTTTTT. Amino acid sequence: CASSPGLAEANTGELFF.

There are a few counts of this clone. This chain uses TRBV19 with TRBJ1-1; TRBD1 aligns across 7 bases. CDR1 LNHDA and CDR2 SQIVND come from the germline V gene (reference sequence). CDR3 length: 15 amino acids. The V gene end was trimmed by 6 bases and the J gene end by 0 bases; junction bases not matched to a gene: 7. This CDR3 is CASSYRGRMNTEAFF. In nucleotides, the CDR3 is TGTGCCAGTAGCTACAGGGGACGGATGAACACTGAAGCTTTCTTT. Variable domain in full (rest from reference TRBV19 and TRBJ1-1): DGGITQSPKYLFRKEGQNVTLSCEQNLNHDAMYWYRQDPGQGLRLIYYSQIVNDFQKGDIAEGYSVSREKKESFPLTVTSAQKNPTAFYLCASSYRGRMNTEAFFGQGTRLTVV.

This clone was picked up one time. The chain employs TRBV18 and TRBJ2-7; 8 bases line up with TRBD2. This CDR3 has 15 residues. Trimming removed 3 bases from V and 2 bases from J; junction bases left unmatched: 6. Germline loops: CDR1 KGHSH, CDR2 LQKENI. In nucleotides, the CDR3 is TGTGCCAGCTCACCCCCGACTAGCGAGACCTACGAGCAGTACTTC. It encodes CASSPPTSETYEQYF.

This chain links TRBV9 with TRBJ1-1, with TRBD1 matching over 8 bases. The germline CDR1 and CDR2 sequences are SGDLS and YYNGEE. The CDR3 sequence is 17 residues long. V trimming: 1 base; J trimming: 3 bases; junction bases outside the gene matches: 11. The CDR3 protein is CASSVMDREASDTEAFF. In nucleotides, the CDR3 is TGTGCCAGCAGCGTAATGGACAGGGAGGCTTCGGACACTGAAGCTTTCTTT.

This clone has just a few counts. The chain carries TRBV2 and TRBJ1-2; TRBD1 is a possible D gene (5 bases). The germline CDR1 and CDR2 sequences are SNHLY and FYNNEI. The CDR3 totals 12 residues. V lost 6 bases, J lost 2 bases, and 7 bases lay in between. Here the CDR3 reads CASRGGNYGYTF. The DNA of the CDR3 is TGTGCCAGCAGGGGGGGAAACTATGGCTACACCTTC. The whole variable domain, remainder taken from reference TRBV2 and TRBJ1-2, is EPEVTQTPSHQVTQMGQEVILRCVPISNHLYFYWYRQILGQKVEFLVSFYNNEISEKSEIFDDQFSVERPDGSNFTLKIRSTKLEDSAMYFCASRGGNYGYTFGSGTRLTVV.

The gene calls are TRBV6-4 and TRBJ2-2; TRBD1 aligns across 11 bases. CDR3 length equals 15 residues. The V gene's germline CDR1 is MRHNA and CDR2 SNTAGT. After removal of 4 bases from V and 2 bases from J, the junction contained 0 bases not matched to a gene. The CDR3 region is CASSGTGGNTGELFF. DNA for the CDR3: TGTGCCAGCAGTGGGACAGGGGGCAACACCGGGGAGCTGTTTTTT.

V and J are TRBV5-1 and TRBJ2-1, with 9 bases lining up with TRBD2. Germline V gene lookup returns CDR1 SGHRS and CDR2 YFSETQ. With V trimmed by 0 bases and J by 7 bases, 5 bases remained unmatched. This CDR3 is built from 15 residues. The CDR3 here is CASSLVAGEVNEQFF. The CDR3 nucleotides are TGCGCCAGCAGCTTGGTAGCGGGAGAAGTAAATGAGCAGTTCTTC.

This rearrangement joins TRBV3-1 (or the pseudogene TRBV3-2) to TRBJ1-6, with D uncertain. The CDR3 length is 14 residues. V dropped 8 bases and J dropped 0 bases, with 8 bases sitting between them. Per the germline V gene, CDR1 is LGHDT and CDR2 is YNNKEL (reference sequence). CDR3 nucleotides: TGTGCCAGCGGACTAAGCTCCTATAATTCACCCCTCCACTTT. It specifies CASGLSSYNSPLHF.

The CDR3 loop is CASRNLAGNPHEQFF. The CDR3 DNA reads as TGTGCCAGCAGGAATCTAGCGGGGAATCCTCATGAGCAGTTCTTC. The chain recombines TRBV28 with TRBJ2-1, with 9 nucleotides matching TRBD2. Germline CDR1 reads MDHEN; CDR2 reads SYDVKM. With 6 bases clipped from V and 8 bases from J, the junction kept 11 bases outside the gene matches. This CDR3 spans 15 amino acids.

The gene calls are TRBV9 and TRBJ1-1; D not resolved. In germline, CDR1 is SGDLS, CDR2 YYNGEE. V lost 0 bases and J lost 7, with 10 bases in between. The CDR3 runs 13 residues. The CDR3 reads CASSVELRGEAFF. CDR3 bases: TGTGCCAGCAGCGTAGAACTGAGAGGTGAAGCTTTCTTT. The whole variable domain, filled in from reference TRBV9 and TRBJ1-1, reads DSGVTQTPKHLITATGQRVTLRCSPRSGDLSVYWYQQSLDQGLQFLIQYYNGEERAKGNILERFSAQQFPDLHSELNLSSLELGDSALYFCASSVELRGEAFFGQGTRLTVV.

CDR3 in DNA: TGTGCCAGCAGCTTAAACGCAGGCAACAATCAGCCCCAGCATTTT. It codes for CASSLNAGNNQPQHF. This chain connects TRBV7-2 to TRBJ1-5, with D unclear. In germline, CDR1 is SGHTA, CDR2 FQGNSA. The ends were cut back, 2 bases at V and 3 bases at J, with 11 bases in the middle. The CDR3 covers 15 residues. Full variable domain (outside the CDR3, taken from reference TRBV7-2 and TRBJ1-5): GAGVSQSPSNKVTEKGKDVELRCDPISGHTALYWYRQSLGQGLEFLIYFQGNSAPDKSGLPSDRFSAERTGGSVSTLTIQRTQQEDSAVYLCASSLNAGNNQPQHFGDGTRLSIL.